What follows describes a single T cell receptor (beta chain). In the original analysis: Estimated nucleated cell counts came from reference gene primer amplification. Some clones are missing from TCRdb's copy, which holds only in-frame ones; the method was immunoSEQ multiplex PCR. The V and J calls and clone size come from that table; D and trimming were worked out from the DNA. The data show about 180,000 clones, less than 90% seen once. These data come from a study of blood T cell repertoires in COVID-19. Looking at the study overall: COVID-19 samples, acute and convalescent, were from the United States, Italy and Spain. The cDNA or gDNA used as material had been derived from T cells, B-cell-depleted T cells, or PBMCs.

V dropped 2 bases and J dropped 5 bases, with 19 bases sitting between them. The CDR3 spans 17 residues. In germline, CDR1 is MNHEY, CDR2 SMNVEV (reference sequence). Seattle-derived patients entered the study during active infection and were followed longitudinally. Material for sequencing was peripheral blood. The sequence was collected from a woman in her seventies with COVID-19, enrolled during active disease. The V and J genes are TRBV27 and TRBJ2-1, with D perhaps TRBD1 (6 bases). The CDR3 region has the DNA TGTGCCAGCAGTTTAGACAGGACGTGGGACAATAACAATGAGCAGTTCTTC. This encodes CASSLDRTWDNNNEQFF.